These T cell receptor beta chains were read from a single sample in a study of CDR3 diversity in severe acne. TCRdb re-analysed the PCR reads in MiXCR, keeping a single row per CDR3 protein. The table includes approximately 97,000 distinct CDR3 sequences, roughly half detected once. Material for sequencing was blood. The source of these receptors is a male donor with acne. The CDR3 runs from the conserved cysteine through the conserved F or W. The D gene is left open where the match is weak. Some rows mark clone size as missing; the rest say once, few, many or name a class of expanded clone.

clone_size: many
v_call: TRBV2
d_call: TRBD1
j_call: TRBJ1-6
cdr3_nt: TGTGCCAGAAGAGCGACAGGGGCTATCTCACCCCTCCACTTT
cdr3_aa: CARRATGAISPLHF

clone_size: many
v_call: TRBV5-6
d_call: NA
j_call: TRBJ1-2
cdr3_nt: TGTGCCAGCAGCTTCGCTTCACTCAACTATGGCTACACCTTC
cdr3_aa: CASSFASLNYGYTF

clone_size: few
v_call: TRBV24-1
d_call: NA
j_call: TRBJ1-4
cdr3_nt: TGTGCCACCAGTGATGGGCGAACTAATGAAAAACTGTTTTTT
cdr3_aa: CATSDGRTNEKLFF

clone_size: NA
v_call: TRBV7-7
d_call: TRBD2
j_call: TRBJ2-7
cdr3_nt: TGTGCCAGCAGCTTAAATACGGCGGGAGGCAACGAGCAGTACTTC
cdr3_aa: CASSLNTAGGNEQYF

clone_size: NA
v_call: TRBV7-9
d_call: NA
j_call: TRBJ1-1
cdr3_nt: TGTGCCAGCAGCTCCCGGAATCGATGGGGGGGGAACACTGAAGCTTTCTTT
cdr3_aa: CASSSRNRWGGNTEAFF

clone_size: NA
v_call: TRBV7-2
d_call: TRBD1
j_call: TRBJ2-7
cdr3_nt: TGTGCCAGCAGCTTTTATGACAGGGGTTACGAGCAGTACTTC
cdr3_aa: CASSFYDRGYEQYF

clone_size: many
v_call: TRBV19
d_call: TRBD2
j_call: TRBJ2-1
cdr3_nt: TGTGCCAGTAGTACTCATGGTTCTAGCGGGAGCTCCTACAATGAGCAGTTCTTC
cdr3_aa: CASSTHGSSGSSYNEQFF

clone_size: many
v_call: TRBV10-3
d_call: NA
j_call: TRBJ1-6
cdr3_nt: TGTGCCATCAGCTCGGACATAAGAAATTCACCCCTCCACTTT
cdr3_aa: CAISSDIRNSPLHF

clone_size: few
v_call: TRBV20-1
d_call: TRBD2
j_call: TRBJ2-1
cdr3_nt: TGCAGTGTCGATAGCGGGAGAACCGATGAGCAGTTCTTC
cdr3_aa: CSVDSGRTDEQFF

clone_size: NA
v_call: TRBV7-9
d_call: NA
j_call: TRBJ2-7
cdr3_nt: TGTGCCAGCAGCTCCCCTAGGACCTACGAGCAGTACTTC
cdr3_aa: CASSSPRTYEQYF

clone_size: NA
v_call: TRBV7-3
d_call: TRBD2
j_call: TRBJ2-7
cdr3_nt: TGTGCCAGCAGCTGGACTAGCGGGAGAATATACGAGCAGTACTTC
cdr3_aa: CASSWTSGRIYEQYF

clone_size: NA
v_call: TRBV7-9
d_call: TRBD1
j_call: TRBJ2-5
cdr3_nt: TGTGCCAGCAGCACCGGGACAGGGACCCAAGAGACCCAGTACTTC
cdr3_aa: CASSTGTGTQETQYF

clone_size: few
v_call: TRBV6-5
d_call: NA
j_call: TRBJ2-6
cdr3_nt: TGTGCCAGCAGACAGGGCAAGGGTGGGGCCAACGTCCTGACTTTC
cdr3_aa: CASRQGKGGANVLTF

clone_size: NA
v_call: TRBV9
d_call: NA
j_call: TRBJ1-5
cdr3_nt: TGTGCCAGCACGGGTTCGAACAATGAGCCCCAGCATTTT
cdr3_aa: CASTGSNNEPQHF

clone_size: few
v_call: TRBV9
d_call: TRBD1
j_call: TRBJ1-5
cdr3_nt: TGTGCCAGCAGCATGACAGGGGGAGAGCCCCAGCATTTT
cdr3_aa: CASSMTGGEPQHF

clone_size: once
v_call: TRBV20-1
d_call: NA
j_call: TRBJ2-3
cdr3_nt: TGCAGTGCTAATTCCGGAACAGATACGCAGTATTTT
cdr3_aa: CSANSGTDTQYF

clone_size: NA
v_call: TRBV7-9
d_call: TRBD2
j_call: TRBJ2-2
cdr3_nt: TGTGCCAGCAGCCGAACTAGCGGGAGGGCTCGCACCGGGGAGCTGTTTTTT
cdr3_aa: CASSRTSGRARTGELFF

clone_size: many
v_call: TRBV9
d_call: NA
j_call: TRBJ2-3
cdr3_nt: TGTGCCAGCAGCCCTGCACAGGCCACGCAGTATTTT
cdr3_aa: CASSPAQATQYF

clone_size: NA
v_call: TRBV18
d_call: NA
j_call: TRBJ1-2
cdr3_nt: TGTGCCGGCTCACCACCCCGTGGCTATGGCTACACCTTC
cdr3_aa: CAGSPPRGYGYTF

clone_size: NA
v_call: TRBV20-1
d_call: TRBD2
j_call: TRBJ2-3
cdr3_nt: TGCAGTGCTAGGGGTACTAGCGGGAGCACAGATACGCAGTGTTTT
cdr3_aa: CSARGTSGSTDTQCF

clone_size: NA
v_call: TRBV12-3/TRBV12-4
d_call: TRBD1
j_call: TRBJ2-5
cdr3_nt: TGTGCCAGCAGTCCCTCGGACAGGGTTGGAGAGACCCAGTACTTC
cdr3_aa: CASSPSDRVGETQYF

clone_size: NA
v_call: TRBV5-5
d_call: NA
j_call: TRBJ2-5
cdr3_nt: TGTGCCAGCAGCTTGGGACTCACAGACGTTGAGCCCCAGTACTTC
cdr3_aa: CASSLGLTDVEPQYF

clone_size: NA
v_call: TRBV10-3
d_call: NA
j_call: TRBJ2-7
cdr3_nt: TGTGCCACCTGGCTGGGGGCTGAGGAGCAGTACTTC
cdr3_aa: CATWLGAEEQYF

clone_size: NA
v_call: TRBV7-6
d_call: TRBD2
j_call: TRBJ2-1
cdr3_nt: TGTGCCAGCAGCTTGGTAGCGGGAGGACATGAGCAGTTCTTC
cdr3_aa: CASSLVAGGHEQFF